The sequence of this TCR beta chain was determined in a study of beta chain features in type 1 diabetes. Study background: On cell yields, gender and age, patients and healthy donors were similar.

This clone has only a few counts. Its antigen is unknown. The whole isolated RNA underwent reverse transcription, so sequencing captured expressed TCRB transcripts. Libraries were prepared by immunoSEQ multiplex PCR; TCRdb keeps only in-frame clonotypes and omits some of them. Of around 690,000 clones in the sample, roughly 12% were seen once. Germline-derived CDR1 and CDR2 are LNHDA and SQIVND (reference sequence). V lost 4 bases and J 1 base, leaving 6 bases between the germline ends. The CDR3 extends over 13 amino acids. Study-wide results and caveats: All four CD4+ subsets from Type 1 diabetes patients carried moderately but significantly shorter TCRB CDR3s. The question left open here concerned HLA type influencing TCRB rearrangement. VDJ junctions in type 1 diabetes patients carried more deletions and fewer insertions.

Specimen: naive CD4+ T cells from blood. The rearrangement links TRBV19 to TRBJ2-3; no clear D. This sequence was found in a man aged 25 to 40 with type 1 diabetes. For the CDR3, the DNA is TGTGCCAGTAGTACCACAGGCACAGATACGCAGTATTTT. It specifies CASSTTGTDTQYF.